These 17 T cell receptor beta chains came from one sample sequenced in a study of blood T cells in healthy people across ages. Primers used in a second PCR of roughly 6 to 11 cycles were a sample-barcoded 5' primer and a J-beta primer mix. TCRdb redid the calling of the 5' RACE reads with MiXCR, one entry per CDR3 protein. The sample includes more than 700,000 distinct CDR3 sequences, around half of them seen just once. The material sequenced was blood. The receptors shown here come from an elderly man in good health.

This clonotype showed up many times. The CDR3 loop is CASSQASGPSSYEQYF. The CDR3 DNA sequence: TGTGCCAGCAGCCAAGCGTCGGGACCTAGCTCCTACGAGCAGTACTTC. The chain has TRBV4-2 and TRBJ2-7, with D perhaps TRBD1 or TRBD2 (5 bases each). From germline, CDR1 is LGHNA and CDR2 YNFKEQ. The CDR3 is 16 amino acids. V was pared by 1 base and J by 0 bases, with 13 bases between.

The chain carries TRBV27 and TRBJ2-7; D gene uncertain. The CDR3 is 14 residues long. Trimming stripped 5 bases from V and 7 bases from J, with 18 bases between. In germline, CDR1 is MNHEY, CDR2 SMNVEV (reference sequence). CDR3 protein: CASSPRPESNEQYF. The CDR3 bases are TGTGCCAGCAGTCCCCGGCCAGAAAGCAATGAGCAGTACTTC.

There are a few counts of this clonotype. J is TRBJ2-5 and V is TRBV20-1, with D tentatively TRBD2 (5 bases). Looked up from germline, CDR1 is DFQATT and CDR2 is SNEGSKA (reference sequence). Trimming shortened V by 0 bases and J by 4 bases, and 15 bases separated the two germline ends. The CDR3 is 15 amino acids. The CDR3 sequence: CSARDNAGPGETQYF. For the CDR3, the DNA is TGCAGTGCTAGAGATAACGCGGGCCCTGGAGAGACCCAGTACTTC.

This clonotype has only a few counts. The junction departs from germline at one end; a sequencing error may be responsible. The chain combines TRBV7-7 with TRBJ2-1; 9 bases map to TRBD2. The germline V gene has CDR1 SSHAT and CDR2 FNYEAQ (reference sequence). This CDR3 comprises 15 residues. CDR3 region: CASSSGLAAFDEQFF. CDR3 bases: TGTGCTAGCAGCTCGGGACTAGCAGCCTTCGATGAGCAGTTCTTC.

As for this clonotype: Germline is not matched at one junction end, which may reflect a read error. The chain employs TRBV14 and TRBJ2-1, with D tentatively TRBD2 (6 bases). This CDR3 is 16 amino acids long. Germline CDR1 and CDR2: SGHDN and FVKESK. CDR3 sequence (DNA): TGTGCCAGCAACCAAGATAGAACGAGCGGGTACAATGAGCAGTTCTTC. This sequence encodes CASNQDRTSGYNEQFF.

There are a few counts of this clonotype. The rearrangement joins TRBV20-1 to TRBJ2-1; D unresolved. Germline CDR1 and CDR2: DFQATT and SNEGSKA (reference sequence). Deletions cut 3 bases from V and 9 bases from J, with 9 bases between. The length of the CDR3 is 11 residues. CDR3 residues: CSASRQSEQFF. The CDR3 DNA reads as TGCAGTGCTAGTAGGCAGAGTGAGCAGTTCTTC.

CDR3 sequence (DNA): TGTGCCAGCAGCTTAACGGGATCCGGGACTAGCGGGGTGAGCTCCTACGAGCAGTACTTC. This encodes CASSLTGSGTSGVSSYEQYF. The rearrangement uses TRBV7-3 and TRBJ2-7; 13 bases are shared with TRBD2. The length of the CDR3 is 20 residues. Germline CDR1 is SGHTA and CDR2 is FQGTGA. Losses at the gene ends were 0 bases for V and 0 bases for J; bases not matched to a gene: 11.

The chain recombines TRBV7-2 with TRBJ1-5; D is uncertain. V lost 5 bases to trimming and J lost 4 bases, with 12 bases between them. This CDR3 has 14 amino acids. In germline, CDR1 is SGHTA, CDR2 FQGNSA. CDR3 sequence reads: CASSLEATNQPQHF. CDR3 in DNA: TGTGCCAGCAGCCTTGAGGCAACAAATCAGCCCCAGCATTTT.

V and J are TRBV5-1 and TRBJ2-7, with D perhaps given as TRBD1 or TRBD2 (6 bases each). The germline V gene encodes CDR1 SGHRS and CDR2 YFSETQ. V lost 1 base and J 6 bases, leaving 11 bases between the germline ends. The CDR3 spans 13 residues. CDR3 in DNA: TGCGCCAGCAGCTTGAAACAGGGAGGCGAGCAGTACTTC. This sequence encodes CASSLKQGGEQYF.

This clonotype was counted once. The V gene is TRBV10-3, the J gene TRBJ1-2, with D possibly being TRBD1 (6 bases). The germline V gene has CDR1 ENHRY and CDR2 SYGVKD. The ends were cut back, 2 bases at V and 4 bases at J, with 8 bases in the middle. This CDR3 has 13 residues. CDR3 sequence (DNA): TGTGCCATCAGTGAGAACAGGGTCTATGGCTACACCTTC. This translates into CAISENRVYGYTF.

The V call is TRBV20-1, the J call TRBJ2-1, with 10 positions matching TRBD1. This CDR3 comprises 21 residues. Germline loops: CDR1 DFQATT, CDR2 SNEGSKA (reference sequence). Trimming removed 6 bases from V and 2 bases from J; junction bases left unmatched: 25. DNA for the CDR3: TGCAGTGCACCCATAGGGCAAAGGACAGGGGGGCGTTTCGTAACCTACAATGAGCAGTTCTTC. Translating gives CSAPIGQRTGGRFVTYNEQFF.

As for this clonotype: The junction and the germline gene differ at one end; a read error may be behind it. The CDR3 DNA is TGTGCCAGCAGCCTCACCTCCCGGGCCCTTATGAATACTGAAGCTTTCTTT. Translating gives CASSLTSRALMNTEAFF. V and J are TRBV7-2 and TRBJ1-1; D gene unclear. CDR3 length: 17 amino acids. CDR1 and CDR2 (germline): SGHTA, FQGNSA.

This clonotype occurred once. V and J are TRBV4-1 and TRBJ1-2; D may be TRBD1 (6 bases). CDR3 size: 12 residues. Germline lookup yields CDR1 MGHRA and CDR2 YSYEKL. Trimming pared 1 base from V and 8 bases from J, leaving 8 bases between. The CDR3 coding sequence is TGCGCCAGCAGCCAAGTCGGGGGCGGCTACACCTTC. Protein product: CASSQVGGGYTF.

This clonotype was counted between two and nine times. The chain recombines TRBV29-1 with TRBJ1-2; D call uncertain. The CDR3 has 9 amino acids. Germline CDR1 and CDR2: SQVTM and ANQGSEA. Trimming took off 6 bases at V and 8 bases at J, with 7 bases between the two ends. The CDR3, as DNA: TGCAGCGTCCTCGAAGGCTACACCTTC. Its translation: CSVLEGYTF.

This chain uses TRBV21-1 with TRBJ2-7; the tabulated D call, TRBD2, remains unverified against the DNA. TRBV21-1 is a pseudogene. This CDR3 is built from 18 residues. The CDR3 loop reads CASSMAGTSGVSSYEQYF. Written as DNA, the CDR3 is TGTGCCAGCAGCATGGCGGGGACTAGCGGGGTGAGCTCCTACGAGCAGTACTTC.

V and J are TRBV3-1 and TRBJ2-2; the D is unclear. This CDR3 is built from 13 residues. Germline CDR1 is LGHDT and CDR2 is YNNKEL (reference sequence). Deletions cut 7 bases from V and 4 bases from J, with 10 bases between. CDR3: CASNLRGTGELFF. CDR3 nucleotides: TGTGCCAGCAACCTCCGCGGCACCGGGGAGCTGTTTTTT.

This rearrangement joins TRBV5-1 to TRBJ2-3; 8 bases map to TRBD1. V was pared by 5 bases and J by 0 bases, with 2 bases of the junction left unmatched. This CDR3 has 14 amino acids. Looked up from germline, CDR1 is SGHRS and CDR2 is YFSETQ. The CDR3 nucleotides read TGCGCCAGCAGAGGACAGGGAAGCACAGATACGCAGTATTTT. Protein: CASRGQGSTDTQYF. The entire variable domain, with the rest obtained from reference TRBV5-1 and TRBJ2-3, is as follows: KAGVTQTPRYLIKTRGQQVTLSCSPISGHRSVSWYQQTPGQGLQFLFEYFSETQRNKGNFPGRFSGRQFSNSRSEMNVSTLELGDSALYLCASRGQGSTDTQYFGPGTRLTVL.